This T cell receptor beta chain was sequenced in a study of blood T cell repertoires in COVID-19 (TCRdb year 2020). Study-level background: Samples covering the acute and convalescent phases of COVID-19 were provided by collaborators in the United States, Italy and Spain. The material from the prospective study consisted of cDNA or gDNA derived from T cells, B-cell-depleted T cells, or PBMCs. Deeply sampled blood TCRbeta repertoires from subjects exposed to, actively infected with, or recovered from COVID-19 were included in the dataset. The repertoires were released in a freely available public database intended as a resource for research on the immune response to SARS-CoV-2. The samples were drawn from the first 160 participants of the ongoing ImmuneRACE study and from 950 to 1,500 subjects provided by 6 global collaborators. A de-identified subject ID, COVID-19 status, age in years and sex were almost always included in the sample metadata. Where available, HLA class I and class II types were taken from metadata supplied by the sample provider and were not determined by assay-based typing.

Turning to this clone: Its antigen is unknown. No clone much larger than this one lies a single base away; base qualities are absent.

General conclusions and limits of the study: The amount of clinical and demographic metadata varied by source and participant and was provided uncurated.

V loses 5 bases at its end and J loses 6 bases; junction bases beyond the gene matches: 6. The CDR3 has 15 amino acids, counting the end cysteine and phenylalanine. The only DNA kept is the CDR3, 45 bases in frame from the first base. From the germline V gene (reference sequence), CDR1 is LNHDA and CDR2 is SQIVND. The collaborating institutions used their own protocols to collect whole blood in K2EDTA tubes. For TCRbeta analysis, collaborators shipped samples as frozen whole blood, isolated PBMCs, or DNA extracted from either of those sample types. The immunoSEQ Assay, a bias-controlled multiplex PCR, was used to amplify TCRbeta CDR3 regions from genomic DNA. The authors processed their data as follows. The number of nucleated cells in each sample was estimated from the amplification of reference gene primers within the assay. To quantify the absolute abundance of each unique TCRbeta CDR3 rearrangement, sequence reads were collapsed and filtered. For each sample, productive Simpson clonality was calculated as the square root of Simpson's diversity index over productive rearrangements. Drawn from immuneACCESS, this table holds only the in-frame rearrangements with V and J called that TCRdb kept. Clones are partly lost; checked studies trace under half to an unresolved V gene and leave the rest unexplained. V and J calls and clone size are as listed in that table; D and trimming were resolved from the DNA. The sample has some 150,000 clones on record, 87% of them singletons. The ten most abundant clones make up under 2.5% of the sample.

The receptor's source is a man aged 45-65 years with active COVID-19. The V gene is TRBV19 and the J gene is TRBJ2-2, with TRBD1 matching 10 junction bases. The specimen was peripheral blood. CDR3 region: CASSGGQGFAGELFF. The nucleotides read TGTGCCAGTAGTGGGGGACAGGGGTTCGCCGGGGAGCTGTTTTTT.